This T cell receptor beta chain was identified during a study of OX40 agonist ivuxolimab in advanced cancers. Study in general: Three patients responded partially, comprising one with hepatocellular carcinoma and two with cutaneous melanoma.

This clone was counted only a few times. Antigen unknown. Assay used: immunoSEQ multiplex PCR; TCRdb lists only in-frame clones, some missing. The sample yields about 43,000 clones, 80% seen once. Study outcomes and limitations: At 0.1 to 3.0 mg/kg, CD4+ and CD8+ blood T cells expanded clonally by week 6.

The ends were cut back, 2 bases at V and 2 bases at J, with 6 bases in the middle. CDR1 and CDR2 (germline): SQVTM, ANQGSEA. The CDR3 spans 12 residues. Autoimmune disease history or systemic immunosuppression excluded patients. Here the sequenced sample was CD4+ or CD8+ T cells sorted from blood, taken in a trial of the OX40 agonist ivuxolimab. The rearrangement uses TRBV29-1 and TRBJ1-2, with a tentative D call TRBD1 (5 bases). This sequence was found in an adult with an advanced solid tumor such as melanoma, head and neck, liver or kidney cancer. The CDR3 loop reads CSVEQGNYGYTF. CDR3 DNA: TGCAGCGTTGAACAGGGCAACTATGGCTACACCTTC.